This T cell receptor (beta chain) was recovered during a study of cytomegalovirus exposure and HLA in healthy donors. Study background: Later, an analysis reported that the 110 or so validation repertoires had used the same platform as the roughly 660 first-cohort repertoires.

Sequencing used immunoSEQ multiplex PCR; TCRdb keeps in-frame clones, though not all of them. The sample lists tens of thousands of clones; roughly 96% were seen once. Unmatched junction bases numbered 5, after V lost 4 bases and J lost 0 bases. In germline, CDR1 is SGHRS, CDR2 YFSETQ. The length of the CDR3 is 15 residues. The material sequenced was PBMCs. This sequence joins TRBV5-1 and TRBJ2-3; TRBD1 agrees at 7 bases. The sequence derives from a man younger than 35 in good health and CMV-seronegative. CDR3 in amino acids: CASSPLGQSTDTQYF. CDR3 nucleotides: TGCGCCAGCAGCCCTTTGGGACAGAGCACAGATACGCAGTATTTT.